The T cell receptor (beta chain) under discussion was sequenced for a study of CD8+CD57+ T cells in acquired aplastic anemia. This clonotype was picked up many times. Those patients picked for sequencing had displayed CD8+CD57+ cell expansion on flow cytometry. Both TCR beta VDJ combination and CDR3 sequence profiling were carried out. Genomic DNA was the template for this profiling. TCRdb re-called the reads through MiXCR, storing one row per CDR3 protein. The sample has hundreds of thousands of distinct CDR3 sequences, roughly a third seen once. The CDR3 has 12 amino acids. V gave up 2 bases and J gave up 7 bases, with 8 bases separating them. Germline lookup yields CDR1 SGHTA and CDR2 FQGNSA.

The sequence derives from a human donor with aplastic anemia. The chain links TRBV7-2 to TRBJ1-1; D uncertain. The source material was sorted CD4+, CD8+, or CD8+CD57+ T cells (not recorded which) from PBMCs. The CDR3 here is CASSLRGDEAFF. DNA of the CDR3: TGTGCCAGCAGCTTACGGGGAGATGAAGCTTTCTTT.